This T cell receptor (beta chain) was documented in a study of T cell responses to AZD1222 COVID-19 vaccine. Study outcomes and limitations: Across spike, vaccine-associated CD4 TCRs were found, dominant at 160-218 and 743-854. Most donors were white British and more were female, and clonal diversity was possibly underestimated. Following two doses of AZD1222, Spike-specific TCR breadth and depth rose. AZD1222 recipients seropositive at baseline numbered only 5 to 7.

Note on this clone: The antigen is undetermined.

Germline V gene data show CDR1 as SQVTM and CDR2 as ANQGSEA. V was clipped by 4 bases and J by 4 bases; unmatched bases: 6. The CDR3 is 14 residues long. Here immunoSEQ multiplex PCR was the method, and the copy in TCRdb shows in-frame clones only, minus some. The table has 200,000 or so clones, 75% to 90% seen once. The chain combines TRBV29-1 with TRBJ1-1; 10 bases map to TRBD1. The sequence was obtained from an adult in good health. Here the sequenced sample was peripheral blood, taken on day 0 of MenACWY control vaccination. This chain's CDR3 is CSVGRQGARTEAFF. The CDR3 region has the DNA TGCAGCGTTGGCAGACAGGGGGCGCGCACTGAAGCTTTCTTT.